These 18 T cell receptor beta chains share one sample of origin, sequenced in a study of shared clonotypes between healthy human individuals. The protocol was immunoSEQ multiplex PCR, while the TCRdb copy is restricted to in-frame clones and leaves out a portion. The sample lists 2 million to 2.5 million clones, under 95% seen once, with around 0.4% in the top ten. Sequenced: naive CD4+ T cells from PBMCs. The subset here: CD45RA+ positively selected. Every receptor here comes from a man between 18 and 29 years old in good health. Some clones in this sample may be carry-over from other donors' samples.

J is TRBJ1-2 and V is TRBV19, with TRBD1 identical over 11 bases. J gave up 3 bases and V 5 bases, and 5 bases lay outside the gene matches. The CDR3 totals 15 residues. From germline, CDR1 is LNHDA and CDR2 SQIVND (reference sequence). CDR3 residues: CASSSWTGGDYGYTF. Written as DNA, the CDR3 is TGTGCCAGTAGTTCTTGGACAGGGGGCGACTATGGCTACACCTTC.

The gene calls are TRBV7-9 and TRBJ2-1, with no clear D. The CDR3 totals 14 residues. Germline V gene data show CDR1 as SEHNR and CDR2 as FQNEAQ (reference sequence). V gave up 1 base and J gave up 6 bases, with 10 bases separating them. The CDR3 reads CASSLGSNPNEQFF. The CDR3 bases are TGTGCCAGCAGCTTAGGTTCAAATCCCAATGAGCAGTTCTTC.

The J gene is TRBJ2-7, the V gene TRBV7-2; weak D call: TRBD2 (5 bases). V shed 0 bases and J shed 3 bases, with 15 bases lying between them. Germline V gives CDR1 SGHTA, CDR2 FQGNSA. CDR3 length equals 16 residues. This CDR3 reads CASSLAVGVGDYEQYF. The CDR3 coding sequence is TGTGCCAGCAGCTTAGCCGTGGGAGTTGGGGACTACGAGCAGTACTTC.

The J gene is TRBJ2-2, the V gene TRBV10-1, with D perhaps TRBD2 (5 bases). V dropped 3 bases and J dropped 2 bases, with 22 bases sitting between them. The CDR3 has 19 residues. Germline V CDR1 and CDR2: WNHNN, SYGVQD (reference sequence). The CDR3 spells CASSESTTWWSGNTGELFF. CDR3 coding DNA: TGCGCCAGCAGTGAAAGTACCACCTGGTGGAGCGGTAACACCGGGGAGCTGTTTTTT.

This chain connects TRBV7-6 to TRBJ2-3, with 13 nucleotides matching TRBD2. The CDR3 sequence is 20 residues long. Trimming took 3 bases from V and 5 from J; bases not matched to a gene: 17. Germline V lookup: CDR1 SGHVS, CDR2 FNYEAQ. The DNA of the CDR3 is TGTGCCAGCAGCTTGGGGGACTTACGGACTAGCGGGAGATTTATAGATACGCAGTATTTT. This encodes CASSLGDLRTSGRFIDTQYF. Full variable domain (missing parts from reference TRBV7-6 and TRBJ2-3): GAGVSQSPRYKVTKRGQDVALRCDPISGHVSLYWYRQALGQGPEFLTYFNYEAQQDKSGLPNDRFSAERPEGSISTLTIQRTEQRDSAMYRCASSLGDLRTSGRFIDTQYFGPGTRLTVL.

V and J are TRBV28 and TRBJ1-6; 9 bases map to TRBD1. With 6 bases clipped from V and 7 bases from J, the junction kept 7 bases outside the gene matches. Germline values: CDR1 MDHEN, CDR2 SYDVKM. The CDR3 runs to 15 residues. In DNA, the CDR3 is TGTGCCAGCAGCACTCCGGGACAGGGAAATTCACCCCTCCACTTT. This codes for CASSTPGQGNSPLHF. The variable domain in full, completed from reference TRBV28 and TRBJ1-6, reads DVKVTQSSRYLVKRTGEKVFLECVQDMDHENMFWYRQDPGLGLRLIYFSYDVKMKEKGDIPEGYSVSREKKERFSLILESASTNQTSMYLCASSTPGQGNSPLHFGNGTRLTVT.

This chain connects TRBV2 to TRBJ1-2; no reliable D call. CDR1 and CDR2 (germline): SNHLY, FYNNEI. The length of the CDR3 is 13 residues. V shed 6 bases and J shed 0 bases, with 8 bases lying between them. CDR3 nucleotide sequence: TGTGCCAGCAGAGAGGGTTCTAACTATGGCTACACCTTC. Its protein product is CASREGSNYGYTF.

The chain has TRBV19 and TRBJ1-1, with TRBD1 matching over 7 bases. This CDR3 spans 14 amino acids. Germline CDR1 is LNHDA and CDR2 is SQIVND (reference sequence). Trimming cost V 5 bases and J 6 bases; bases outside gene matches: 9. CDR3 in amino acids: CASSSGQPTSEAFF. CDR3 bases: TGTGCCAGTAGTTCGGGACAGCCTACTTCTGAAGCTTTCTTT.

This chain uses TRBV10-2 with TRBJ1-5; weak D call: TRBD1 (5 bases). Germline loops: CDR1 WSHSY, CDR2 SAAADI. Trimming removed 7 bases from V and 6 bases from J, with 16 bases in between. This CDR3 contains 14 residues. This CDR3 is CASKPGTQGQPQHF. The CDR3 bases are TGCGCCAGCAAACCCGGGACCCAGGGTCAGCCCCAGCATTTT.

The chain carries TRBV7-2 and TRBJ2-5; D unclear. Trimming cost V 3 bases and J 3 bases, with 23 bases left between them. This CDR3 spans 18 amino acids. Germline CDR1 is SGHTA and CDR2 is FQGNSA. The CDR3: CASSFASPERYMEETQYF. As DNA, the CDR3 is TGTGCCAGCAGCTTTGCCAGCCCTGAAAGGTACATGGAAGAGACCCAGTACTTC.

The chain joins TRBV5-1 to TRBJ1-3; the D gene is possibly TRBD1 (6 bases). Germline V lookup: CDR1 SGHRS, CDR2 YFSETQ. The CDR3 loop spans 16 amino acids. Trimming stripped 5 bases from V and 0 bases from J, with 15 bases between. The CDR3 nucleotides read TGCGCCAGCAGTTTTGGACAGATGCTCTCTGGAAACACCATATATTTT. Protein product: CASSFGQMLSGNTIYF.

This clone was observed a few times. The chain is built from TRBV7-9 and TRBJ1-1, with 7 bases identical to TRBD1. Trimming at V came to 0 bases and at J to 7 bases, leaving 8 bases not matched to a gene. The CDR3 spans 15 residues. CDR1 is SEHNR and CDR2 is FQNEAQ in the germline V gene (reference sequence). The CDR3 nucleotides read TGTGCCAGCAGCTTAGCGTACAGGGGAGTAGGTGAAGCTTTCTTT. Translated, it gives CASSLAYRGVGEAFF.

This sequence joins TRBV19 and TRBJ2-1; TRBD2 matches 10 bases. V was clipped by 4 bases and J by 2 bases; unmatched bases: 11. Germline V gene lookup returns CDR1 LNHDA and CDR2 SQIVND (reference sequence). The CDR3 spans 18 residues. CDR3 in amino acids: CASSKGSGRLLAYNEQFF. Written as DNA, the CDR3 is TGTGCCAGTAGTAAAGGTAGCGGGAGGTTACTTGCCTACAATGAGCAGTTCTTC.

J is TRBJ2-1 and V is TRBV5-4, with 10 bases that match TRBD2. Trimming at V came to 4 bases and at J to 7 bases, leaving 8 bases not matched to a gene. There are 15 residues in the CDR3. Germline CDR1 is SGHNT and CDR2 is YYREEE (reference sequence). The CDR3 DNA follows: TGTGCCAGCAGCCCCACTAGCGGGAATATGAATGAGCAGTTCTTC. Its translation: CASSPTSGNMNEQFF.

The CDR3 loop reads CASMGTVGRTDTQYF. For the CDR3, the DNA is TGTGCCAGCATGGGGACAGTTGGGCGCACAGATACGCAGTATTTT. The genes are TRBV27 and TRBJ2-3; the match to TRBD1 covers 7 bases. CDR1 is MNHEY and CDR2 is SMNVEV in the germline V gene (reference sequence). The CDR3 is made up of 15 amino acids. Losses at the gene ends were 7 bases for V and 1 base for J; bases not matched to a gene: 8.

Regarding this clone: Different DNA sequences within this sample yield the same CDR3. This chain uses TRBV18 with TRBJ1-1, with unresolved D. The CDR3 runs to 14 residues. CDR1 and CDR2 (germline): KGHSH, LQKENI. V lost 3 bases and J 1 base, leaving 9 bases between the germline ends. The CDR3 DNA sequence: TGTGCCAGCTCACCTCCCCCGTCGAACACTGAAGCTTTCTTT. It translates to CASSPPPSNTEAFF.

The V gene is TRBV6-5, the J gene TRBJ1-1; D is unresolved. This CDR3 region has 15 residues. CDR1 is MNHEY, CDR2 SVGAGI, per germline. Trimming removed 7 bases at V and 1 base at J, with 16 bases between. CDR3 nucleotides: TGTGCCAGCAACATAAGATCCTCGGCGAACACTGAAGCTTTCTTT. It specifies CASNIRSSANTEAFF.

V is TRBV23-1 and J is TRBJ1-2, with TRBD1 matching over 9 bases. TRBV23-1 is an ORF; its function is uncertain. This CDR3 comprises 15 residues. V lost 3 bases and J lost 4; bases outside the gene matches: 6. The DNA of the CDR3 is TGCGCCAGCAGTCATCGACAGGGGGAATCCTATGGCTACACCTTC. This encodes CASSHRQGESYGYTF.